Listed below are T cell receptor beta chains from one sample, sequenced in a study of shared clonotypes between healthy human individuals. Only in-frame clones appear in the TCRdb table, and some are missing; sequencing was by immunoSEQ multiplex PCR. The repertoire holds roughly 2,000,000 clones, with around 93% as singletons. Sequencing was carried out using naive CD8+ T cells from PBMCs. Source of these receptors: a man between 18 and 29 years old in good health. Some clones in this sample may be carry-over from other donors' samples. The CDR3 runs from the conserved cysteine through the conserved F or W. The D gene is left open where the match is weak. A row's size may be missing; if present it is once, few, many or a size class.

size: NA
D: NA
J: TRBJ2-7
V: TRBV9
DNA: TGTGCCAGCAGCGTAGGCCTAGGGCGGAGCGAGCAGTACTTC
CDR3: CASSVGLGRSEQYF

size: NA
D: TRBD1
J: TRBJ2-7
V: TRBV27
DNA: TGTGCCAGCAGGGACAGGGGGCCCTACGAGCAGTACTTC
CDR3: CASRDRGPYEQYF

size: NA
D: TRBD2
J: TRBJ2-1
V: TRBV19
DNA: TGTGCCAGTAGTATAGCTAGCGGGGGGTACAATGAGCAGTTCTTC
CDR3: CASSIASGGYNEQFF

size: once
D: NA
J: TRBJ1-2
V: TRBV4-2
DNA: TGTGCCAGCAGCCAAGATGTGCGCCAGGACTATGGCTACACCTTC
CDR3: CASSQDVRQDYGYTF

size: NA
D: TRBD2
J: TRBJ2-3
V: TRBV28
DNA: TGTGCCAGCACCTTCAGGGGGGCTAGCGGGAGGGGGCCAGATACGCAGTATTTT
CDR3: CASTFRGASGRGPDTQYF

size: NA
D: TRBD2
J: TRBJ2-1
V: TRBV10-3
DNA: TGTGCCAGCCTAGCGGGGGGGAATGAGCAGTTCTTC
CDR3: CASLAGGNEQFF

size: NA
D: NA
J: TRBJ2-1
V: TRBV5-8
DNA: TGTGCCAGCACCACCCCCAATACCGGCCCCGTCAATGAGCAGTTCTTC
CDR3: CASTTPNTGPVNEQFF

size: NA
D: NA
J: TRBJ2-1
V: TRBV7-7
DNA: TGTGCCAGCAGCTTAGCGGGAGGCGCCCACAATGAGCAGTTCTTC
CDR3: CASSLAGGAHNEQFF

size: NA
D: NA
J: TRBJ2-1
V: TRBV19
DNA: TGTGCCAGTACCGGGGGAACGTCCTACAATGAGCAGTTCTTC
CDR3: CASTGGTSYNEQFF

size: NA
D: TRBD1
J: TRBJ2-2
V: TRBV19
DNA: TGTGCCAGTATCCGGGGCAGGGGGCACACCGGGGAGCTGTTTTTT
CDR3: CASIRGRGHTGELFF

size: NA
D: NA
J: TRBJ2-2
V: TRBV29-1
DNA: TGCAGCGTTGCCCCTGGGGGACCGAACACCGGGGAGCTGTTTTTT
CDR3: CSVAPGGPNTGELFF

size: NA
D: TRBD2
J: TRBJ2-1
V: TRBV7-6
DNA: TGTGCCAGCAGCCCCGGACCGGGACTAGCGAGCAATGAGCAGTTCTTC
CDR3: CASSPGPGLASNEQFF

size: NA
D: NA
J: TRBJ1-2
V: TRBV19
DNA: TGTGCCAGTAGTTACGACACCTACGGCAACTATGGCTACACCTTC
CDR3: CASSYDTYGNYGYTF

size: NA
D: NA
J: TRBJ1-3
V: TRBV27
DNA: TGTGCCAGCAGTCAAGGGTGGAGTAGGGGGTCTGGTTCTGGAAACACCATATATTTT
CDR3: CASSQGWSRGSGSGNTIYF

size: NA
D: NA
J: TRBJ2-1
V: TRBV4-1
DNA: TGCGCCAGCAGCCAAGATGCGACCTACAATGAGCAGTTCTTC
CDR3: CASSQDATYNEQFF

size: NA
D: NA
J: TRBJ2-5
V: TRBV27
DNA: TGTGCCAGCAGCGAAAAGCCCCGGACGACCCAAGAGACCCAGTACTTC
CDR3: CASSEKPRTTQETQYF

size: NA
D: NA
J: TRBJ2-1
V: TRBV7-8
DNA: TGTGCCAGCAGCTTAGTACTAGTCTTCGGCGATGAGCAGTTCTTC
CDR3: CASSLVLVFGDEQFF

size: NA
D: NA
J: TRBJ1-1
V: TRBV19
DNA: TGTGCCAGCTGGGGACGGGATGTGAACACTGAAGCTTTCTTT
CDR3: CASWGRDVNTEAFF

size: NA
D: NA
J: TRBJ2-2
V: TRBV28
DNA: TGTGCCAGCAGTAATCCGCCCGCGAACACCGGGGAGCTGTTTTTT
CDR3: CASSNPPANTGELFF

size: NA
D: TRBD2
J: TRBJ2-7
V: TRBV5-1
DNA: TGCGCCAGCAGCCCCTCGGGGGGGGTCTACGAGCAGTACTTC
CDR3: CASSPSGGVYEQYF

size: NA
D: NA
J: TRBJ2-2
V: TRBV15
DNA: TGTGCCACCAGCAGAGATAGGAGTCTGACGACCGGGGAGCTGTTTTTT
CDR3: CATSRDRSLTTGELFF

size: NA
D: TRBD1
J: TRBJ2-2
V: TRBV19
DNA: TGTGCCAGTAGTATTCGGCAGGGGGAGACCTATTACACCGGGGAGCTGTTTTTT
CDR3: CASSIRQGETYYTGELFF

size: NA
D: NA
J: TRBJ2-5
V: TRBV28
DNA: TGTGCCAGCAGTTTGTCTGCGGGGATTGATAGGGAGACCCAGTACTTC
CDR3: CASSLSAGIDRETQYF

size: NA
D: NA
J: TRBJ2-1
V: TRBV25-1
DNA: NA
CDR3: CASSLERDDEQFF

size: NA
D: TRBD1
J: TRBJ1-2
V: TRBV5-8
DNA: TGTGCCAGCAGCACGGGAGACAGGGTTTACTATGGCTACACCTTC
CDR3: CASSTGDRVYYGYTF

size: NA
D: TRBD1
J: TRBJ2-2
V: TRBV28
DNA: TGTGCCAGCAGTTCCGCGGACAGGACACACGCCGGGGAGCTGTTTTTT
CDR3: CASSSADRTHAGELFF

size: NA
D: TRBD1
J: TRBJ1-5
V: TRBV5-6
DNA: TGTGCCAGCAGCTTGACAGGGGGCCAGCCCCAGCATTTT
CDR3: CASSLTGGQPQHF

size: NA
D: TRBD2
J: TRBJ2-1
V: TRBV9
DNA: TGTGCCAGCAGCTCGCGACTAGCGGGGATGGACTACAATGAGCAGTTCTTC
CDR3: CASSSRLAGMDYNEQFF

size: NA
D: TRBD2
J: TRBJ2-7
V: TRBV7-8
DNA: TGTGCCAGCAGCCAAGGGACTAGCGGGAGACGCGAGCAGTACTTC
CDR3: CASSQGTSGRREQYF